The present T cell receptor beta chain was sequenced within a study of T-cell reconstitution after alpha-beta-depleted transplantation in children. Using unique molecular identifiers, the investigators prepared the TCRbeta library. TCRdb independently ran MiXCR on the PCR reads; one entry per CDR3 protein. Found here are 500,000 to 600,000 distinct CDR3 sequences, about 30% of them singletons; the top ten hold under 3%. This clonotype was picked up a small number of times. The sample here was PBMCs from the stem cell graft donor, taken from the stem cell graft. This sequence was found in a human donor who donated a stem cell graft to a child with aplastic anemia.

The CDR3 loop reads CASTETGGLANTGELFF. In nucleotides, the CDR3 is TGTGCCAGCACCGAGACGGGGGGACTAGCGAACACCGGGGAGCTGTTTTTT. This chain joins TRBV5-6 and TRBJ2-2; 8 bases agree with TRBD2. The length of the CDR3 is 17 residues. The J segment lost 0 bases and the V segment lost 6 bases, leaving 10 bases of the junction unmatched. Germline assignment: CDR1 SGHDT and CDR2 YYEEEE.